These 16 T cell receptor beta chains were sequenced from one sample in a study of control samples from healthy donors and cancer patients. Assay used: immunoSEQ multiplex PCR; TCRdb lists only in-frame clones, some missing. The sample has about 98,000 clones; approximately 80% are singletons. Sample: blood. All receptors derive from a woman aged 30 to 39 in good health.

There are a few counts of this clone. The V and J genes are TRBV6-6 and TRBJ1-1, with 8 bases that match TRBD1. This CDR3 is built from 14 residues. V dropped 5 bases and J dropped 2; count of bases not matched to a gene: 4. CDR1 is MNHNY, CDR2 SVGAGI, per germline (reference sequence). Here the CDR3 reads CASSTTGGNTEAFF. The CDR3 nucleotides are TGTGCCAGCAGTACAACAGGGGGAAACACTGAAGCTTTCTTT.

The chain combines TRBV27 with TRBJ1-1, with TRBD1 as a possible D gene (6 bases). V lost 6 bases to trimming and J lost 3 bases, with 11 bases between them. The CDR3 is 13 residues long. Germline loops: CDR1 MNHEY, CDR2 SMNVEV (reference sequence). The CDR3 coding sequence is TGTGCCAGCAGCAGGGGCGCGGACACTGAAGCTTTCTTT. It is translated as CASSRGADTEAFF.

V usage is TRBV6-5 and J usage is TRBJ1-1; the D is unclear. CDR1 and CDR2 (germline): MNHEY, SVGAGI. V lost 3 bases and J lost 4, with 12 bases in between. The CDR3 sequence is 14 residues long. DNA of the CDR3: TGTGCCAGCAGTTATGGTACTAGGGCCACTGAAGCTTTCTTT. Its translation is CASSYGTRATEAFF.

This clone showed up just a few times. The junction departs from germline at one end; a sequencing error may be responsible. The chain combines TRBV7-2 with TRBJ1-2, with D possibly being TRBD1 (6 bases). Germline V gene sequence: CDR1 SGHTA, CDR2 FQGNSA. This CDR3 has 13 amino acids. The CDR3 sequence: CASSPGQNSGYTF. The CDR3 region has the DNA TGTGCCAGCAGCCCTGGACAGAACTCTGGCTACACCTTC.

This clone has only a few counts. The gene calls are TRBV5-1 and TRBJ2-3; 9 bases fit TRBD1. The CDR3 has 16 amino acids. Germline assignment: CDR1 SGHRS and CDR2 YFSETQ. V lost 4 bases to trimming and J lost 2 bases; unmatched junction nucleotides: 8. The CDR3 DNA sequence: TGCGCCAGCAGCAGAATACAGGGGGCGGCCACAGATACGCAGTATTTT. Residues: CASSRIQGAATDTQYF.

The gene calls are TRBV5-1 and TRBJ1-3; D possibly corresponds to TRBD1 (6 bases). V lost 3 bases and J 0 bases, leaving 10 bases between the germline ends. This CDR3 contains 15 residues. CDR1 is SGHRS, CDR2 YFSETQ, per germline. The DNA of the CDR3 is TGCGCCAGCAGCTCTGGACAGTTCTCTGGAAACACCATATATTTT. It yields the protein CASSSGQFSGNTIYF.

The V gene is TRBV29-1, the J gene TRBJ2-2, with no clear D. Germline V gives CDR1 SQVTM, CDR2 ANQGSEA. The CDR3 sequence is 12 residues long. V shed 1 base and J shed 1 base, with 1 base lying between them. The CDR3 DNA reads TGCAGCGTTGAAGGGAACACCGGGGAGCTGTTTTTT. Translated: CSVEGNTGELFF.

DNA of the CDR3: TGCGCCAGCAGCCCCCGTGAGCAGTTCTTC. Translating it yields CASSPREQFF. This chain links TRBV5-1 with TRBJ2-1; D is undetermined. V lost 4 bases and J lost 9, with 5 bases in between. Germline V gene data show CDR1 as SGHRS and CDR2 as YFSETQ. The CDR3 contains 10 residues.

This clone was observed a single time. The J gene is TRBJ2-3, the V gene TRBV5-4; TRBD1 is a possible D gene (6 bases). Trimming took 5 bases from V and 0 from J, leaving 16 bases between them. The germline V gene encodes CDR1 SGHNT and CDR2 YYREEE (reference sequence). CDR3 length equals 16 residues. This CDR3 reads CASRLEPTGSTDTQYF. DNA of the CDR3: TGTGCCAGCAGGCTTGAACCGACAGGAAGCACAGATACGCAGTATTTT.

The chain has TRBV6-5 and TRBJ1-2; D is ambiguous. Trimming took off 0 bases at V and 4 bases at J, with 15 bases between the two ends. Germline V gene data show CDR1 as MNHEY and CDR2 as SVGAGI. The CDR3 has 16 residues. CDR3 in amino acids: CASSYSKGSPLYGYTF. The CDR3, as DNA: TGTGCCAGCAGTTACTCGAAAGGGTCCCCACTCTATGGCTACACCTTC.

This clone appeared a few times. V and J are TRBV18 and TRBJ2-7; 8 bases agree with TRBD1. This CDR3 has 13 residues. J was trimmed by 3 bases and V by 5 bases; bases with no gene match: 3. In germline, CDR1 is KGHSH, CDR2 LQKENI. CDR3: CASSSQGGYEQYF. The CDR3 coding sequence is TGTGCCAGCTCATCACAGGGGGGCTACGAGCAGTACTTC.

The chain carries TRBV5-1 and TRBJ2-3; D is tentatively TRBD1 or TRBD2 (5 bases each). This CDR3 is built from 16 residues. Germline V gene lookup returns CDR1 SGHRS and CDR2 YFSETQ. Trimming left V 1 base short and J 1 base short, with 13 bases between. CDR3 protein: CASSLPGPQGTDTQYF. For the CDR3, the DNA is TGCGCCAGCAGCTTGCCGGGACCCCAAGGCACAGATACGCAGTATTTT.

This clone was seen repeatedly, ten times or more. The rearrangement links TRBV9 to TRBJ2-1; the match to TRBD2 covers 10 bases. J lost 6 bases, V lost 3 bases, and 6 bases had no gene match. The CDR3 is 15 residues long. In germline, CDR1 is SGDLS, CDR2 YYNGEE. CDR3 amino acids: CASSASGGAGNEQFF. For the CDR3, the DNA is TGTGCCAGCAGCGCTAGCGGGGGAGCCGGCAATGAGCAGTTCTTC.

The CDR3 region is CASSPLGASTDTQYF. In DNA, the CDR3 is TGTGCCAGCAGCCCCTTAGGAGCTAGCACAGATACGCAGTATTTT. The gene calls are TRBV9 and TRBJ2-3; D call uncertain. The CDR3 contains 15 residues. Germline CDR1 reads SGDLS; CDR2 reads YYNGEE. The V end was cut by 4 bases, the J end by 0 bases, with 12 bases between. Complete variable domain (other parts from reference TRBV9 and TRBJ2-3): DSGVTQTPKHLITATGQRVTLRCSPRSGDLSVYWYQQSLDQGLQFLIQYYNGEERAKGNILERFSAQQFPDLHSELNLSSLELGDSALYFCASSPLGASTDTQYFGPGTRLTVL.

The chain employs TRBV4-1 and TRBJ1-1; 7 bases line up with TRBD1. This CDR3 is 15 amino acids long. Germline V lookup: CDR1 MGHRA, CDR2 YSYEKL. V dropped 1 base and J dropped 6; count of bases not matched to a gene: 8. CDR3 DNA: TGCGCCAGCAGCCAAGCCCGACAGGGCGGAGCTGAAGCTTTCTTT. Encoded protein: CASSQARQGGAEAFF.

This chain joins TRBV28 and TRBJ1-1; possible D gene TRBD1, 5 bases. The CDR3 covers 13 residues. Germline-derived CDR1 and CDR2 are MDHEN and SYDVKM. V was clipped by 6 bases and J by 3 bases, with 11 bases between them. The chain's CDR3 is CASSVGTDTEAFF. In DNA, the CDR3 is TGTGCCAGCAGCGTCGGGACCGACACTGAAGCTTTCTTT.